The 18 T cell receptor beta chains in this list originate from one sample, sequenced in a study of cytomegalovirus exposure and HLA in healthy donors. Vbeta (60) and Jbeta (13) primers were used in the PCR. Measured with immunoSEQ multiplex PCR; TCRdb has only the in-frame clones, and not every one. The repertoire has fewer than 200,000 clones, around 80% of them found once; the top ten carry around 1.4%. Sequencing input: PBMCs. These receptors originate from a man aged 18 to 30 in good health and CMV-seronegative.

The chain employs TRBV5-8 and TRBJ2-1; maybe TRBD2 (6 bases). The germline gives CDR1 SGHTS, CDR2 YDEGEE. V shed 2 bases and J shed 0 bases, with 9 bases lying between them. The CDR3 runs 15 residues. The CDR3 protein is CASSFGGSSYNEQFF. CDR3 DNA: TGTGCCAGCAGCTTTGGGGGGAGCTCCTACAATGAGCAGTTCTTC.

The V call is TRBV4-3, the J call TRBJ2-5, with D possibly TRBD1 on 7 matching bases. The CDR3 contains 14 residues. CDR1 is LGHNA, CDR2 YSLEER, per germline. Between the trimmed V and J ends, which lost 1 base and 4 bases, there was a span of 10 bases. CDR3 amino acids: CASSQGQGGETQYF. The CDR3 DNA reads TGCGCCAGCAGCCAAGGGCAGGGGGGAGAGACCCAGTACTTC.

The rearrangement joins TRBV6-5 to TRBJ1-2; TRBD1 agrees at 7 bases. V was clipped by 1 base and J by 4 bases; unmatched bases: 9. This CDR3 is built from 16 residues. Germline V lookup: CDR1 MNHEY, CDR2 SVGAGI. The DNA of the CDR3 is TGTGCCAGCAGTTACTTACGGGGGACAGCATTCTATGGCTACACCTTC. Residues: CASSYLRGTAFYGYTF.

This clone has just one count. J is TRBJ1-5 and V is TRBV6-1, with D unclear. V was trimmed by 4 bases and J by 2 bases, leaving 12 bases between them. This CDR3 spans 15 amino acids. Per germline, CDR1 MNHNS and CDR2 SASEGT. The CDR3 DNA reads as TGTGCCAGCAGTGCTGGGAGGTTCGGCAATCAGCCCCAGCATTTT. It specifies CASSAGRFGNQPQHF.

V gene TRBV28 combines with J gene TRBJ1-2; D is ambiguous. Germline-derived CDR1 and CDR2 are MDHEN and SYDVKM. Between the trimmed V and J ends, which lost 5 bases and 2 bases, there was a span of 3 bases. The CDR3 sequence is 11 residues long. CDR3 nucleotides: TGTGCCAGCAGTCGGAACTATGGCTACACCTTC. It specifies CASSRNYGYTF.

CDR3 nucleotide sequence: TGTGCCAGCAGTGGAGGCCCCGAAGGTAATGAGCAGTTCTTC. Translated, it gives CASSGGPEGNEQFF. The chain has TRBV6-4 and TRBJ2-1; D not resolved. The CDR3 spans 14 residues. V dropped 4 bases and J dropped 7 bases, with 14 bases sitting between them. CDR1 MRHNA and CDR2 SNTAGT come from the germline V gene.

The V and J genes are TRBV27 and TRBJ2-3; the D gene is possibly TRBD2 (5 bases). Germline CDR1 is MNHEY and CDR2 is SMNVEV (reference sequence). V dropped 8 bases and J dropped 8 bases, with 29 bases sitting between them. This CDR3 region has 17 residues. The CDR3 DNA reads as TGTGCCAGCGGCCCGAGACTCACCCTCGGGCTAGCAGCTACGCAGTATTTT. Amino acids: CASGPRLTLGLAATQYF.

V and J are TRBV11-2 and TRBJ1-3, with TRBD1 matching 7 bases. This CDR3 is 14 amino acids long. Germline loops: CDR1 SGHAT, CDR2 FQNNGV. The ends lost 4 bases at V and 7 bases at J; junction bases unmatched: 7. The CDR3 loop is CASSWGQLFNTIYF. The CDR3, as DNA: TGTGCCAGCAGCTGGGGACAGCTATTCAACACCATATATTTT.

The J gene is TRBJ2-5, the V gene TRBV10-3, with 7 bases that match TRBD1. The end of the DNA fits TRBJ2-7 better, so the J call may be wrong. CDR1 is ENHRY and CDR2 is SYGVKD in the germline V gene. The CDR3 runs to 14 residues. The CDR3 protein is CAISTRQGGNEQYF. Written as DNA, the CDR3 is TGTGCCATCAGTACCCGACAGGGTGGAAACGAGCAGTACTTC.

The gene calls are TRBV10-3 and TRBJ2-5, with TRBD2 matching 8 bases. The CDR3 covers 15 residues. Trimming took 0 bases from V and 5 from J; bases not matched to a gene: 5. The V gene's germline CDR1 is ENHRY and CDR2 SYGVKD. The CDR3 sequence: CAISESRGAGETQYF. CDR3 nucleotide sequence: TGTGCCATCAGTGAGTCGCGGGGGGCGGGGGAGACCCAGTACTTC.

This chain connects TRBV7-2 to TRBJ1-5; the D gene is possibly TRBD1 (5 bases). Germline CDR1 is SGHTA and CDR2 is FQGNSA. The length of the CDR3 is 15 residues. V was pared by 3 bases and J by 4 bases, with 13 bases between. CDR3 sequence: CASSLGPGPNQPQHF. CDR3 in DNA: TGTGCCAGCAGCTTGGGGCCAGGCCCGAATCAGCCCCAGCATTTT.

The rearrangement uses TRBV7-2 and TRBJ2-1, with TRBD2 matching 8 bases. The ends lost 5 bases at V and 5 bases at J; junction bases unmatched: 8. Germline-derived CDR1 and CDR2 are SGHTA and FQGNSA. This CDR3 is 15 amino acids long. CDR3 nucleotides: TGTGCCAGCAGCCCCGGACTAGCAGCGCACAATGAGCAGTTCTTC. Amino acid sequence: CASSPGLAAHNEQFF.

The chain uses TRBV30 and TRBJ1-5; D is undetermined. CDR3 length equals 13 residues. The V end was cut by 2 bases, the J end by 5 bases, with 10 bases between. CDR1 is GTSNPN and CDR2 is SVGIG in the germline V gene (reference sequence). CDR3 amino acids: CAWSLLGDQPQHF. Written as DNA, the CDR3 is TGTGCCTGGAGTTTGTTGGGAGATCAGCCCCAGCATTTT.

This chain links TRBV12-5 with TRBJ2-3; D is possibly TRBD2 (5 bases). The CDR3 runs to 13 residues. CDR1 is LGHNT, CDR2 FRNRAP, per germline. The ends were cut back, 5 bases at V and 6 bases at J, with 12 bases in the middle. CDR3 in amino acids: CASGTDSADTQYF. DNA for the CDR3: TGTGCTAGTGGTACGGACTCAGCGGATACGCAGTATTTT. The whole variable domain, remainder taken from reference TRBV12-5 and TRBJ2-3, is DARVTQTPRHKVTEMGQEVTMRCQPILGHNTVFWYRQTMMQGLELLAYFRNRAPLDDSGMPKDRFSAEMPDATLATLKIQPSEPRDSAVYFCASGTDSADTQYFGPGTRLTVL.

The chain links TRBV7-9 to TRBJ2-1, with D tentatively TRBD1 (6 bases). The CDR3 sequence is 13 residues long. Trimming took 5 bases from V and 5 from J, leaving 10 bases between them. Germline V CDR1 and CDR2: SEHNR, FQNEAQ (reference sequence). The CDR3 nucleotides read TGTGCCAGCAGCCCTAGACAGGACAATGAGCAGTTCTTC. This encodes CASSPRQDNEQFF.

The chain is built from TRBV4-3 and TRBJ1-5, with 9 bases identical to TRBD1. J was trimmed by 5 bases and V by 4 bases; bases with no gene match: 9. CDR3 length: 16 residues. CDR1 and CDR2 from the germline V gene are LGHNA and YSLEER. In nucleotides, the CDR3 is TGCGCCAGCAGCCCGAACCATGGACAGGGGCATCAGCCCCAGCATTTT. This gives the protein CASSPNHGQGHQPQHF.

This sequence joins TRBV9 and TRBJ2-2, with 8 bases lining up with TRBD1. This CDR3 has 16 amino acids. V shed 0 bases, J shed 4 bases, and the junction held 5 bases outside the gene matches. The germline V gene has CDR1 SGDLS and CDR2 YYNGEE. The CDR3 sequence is CASSVGQGAGTGELFF. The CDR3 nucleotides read TGTGCCAGCAGCGTAGGTCAGGGGGCAGGCACCGGGGAGCTGTTTTTT. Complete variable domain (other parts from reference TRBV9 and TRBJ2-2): DSGVTQTPKHLITATGQRVTLRCSPRSGDLSVYWYQQSLDQGLQFLIQYYNGEERAKGNILERFSAQQFPDLHSELNLSSLELGDSALYFCASSVGQGAGTGELFFGEGSRLTVL.

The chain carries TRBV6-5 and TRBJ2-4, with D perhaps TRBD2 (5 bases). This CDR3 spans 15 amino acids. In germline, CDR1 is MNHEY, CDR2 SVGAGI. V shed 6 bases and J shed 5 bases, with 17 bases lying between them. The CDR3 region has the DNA TGTGCCAGCAGCAGAAGTGGGAGTGGGGAAAACATTCAGTACTTC. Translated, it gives CASSRSGSGENIQYF.